Below are 8 T cell receptor beta chains sequenced from a single sample in a study of T cell clonotyping in hematopoietic cell transplantation. Profiling relied on immunoSEQ multiplex PCR, and the TCRdb table lists in-frame clones only, not all of them. The data contain around 5,000 clones, 66% of them singletons. The input for sequencing was PBMCs, taken 180 days after allogeneic stem cell transplant. These receptors all come from a male patient aged 50 to 60 who had an allogeneic stem cell transplant from an unrelated donor, so the T cells may come from the graft donor. Some clones in this sample may be carry-over from other donors' samples.

The V and J genes are TRBV30 and TRBJ2-5, with 7 bases that match TRBD1. The V and J ends lost 4 bases and 7 bases, in that order; junction bases with no gene match: 9. CDR3 length: 13 amino acids. CDR1 is GTSNPN and CDR2 is SVGIG in the germline V gene (reference sequence). This CDR3 is CAWTRDSKRTQYF. The CDR3 DNA reads as TGTGCCTGGACTCGGGACAGTAAGAGGACCCAGTACTTC.

This chain connects TRBV7-8 to TRBJ2-3, with 8 nucleotides matching TRBD1. Germline V gene data show CDR1 as SGHVS and CDR2 as FQNEAQ. Trimming removed 5 bases from V and 1 base from J; junction bases left unmatched: 8. The CDR3 is 16 amino acids. CDR3 region: CASSTRTGWGTDTQYF. The CDR3 coding sequence is TGTGCCAGCAGCACCCGGACAGGGTGGGGCACAGATACGCAGTATTTT.

The chain joins TRBV7-3 to TRBJ1-2; no reliable D call. V was shortened by 0 bases and J by 8 bases, with 7 bases between the two germline ends. This CDR3 spans 12 amino acids. Germline V gene lookup returns CDR1 SGHTA and CDR2 FQGTGA. CDR3: CASSLTRLGYTF. CDR3 nucleotides: TGTGCCAGCAGCTTAACCCGTTTGGGCTACACCTTC.

The gene calls are TRBV5-6 and TRBJ2-1; 7 nucleotides align to TRBD2. The germline gives CDR1 SGHDT, CDR2 YYEEEE. V shed 3 bases, J shed 0 bases, and the junction held 12 bases outside the gene matches. The CDR3 is 18 amino acids. CDR3 residues: CASSSGLGPGFSYNEQFF. The CDR3 nucleotides read TGTGCCAGCAGCTCTGGACTAGGTCCGGGGTTCTCCTACAATGAGCAGTTCTTC.

V gene TRBV7-9 combines with J gene TRBJ2-1, with 7 bases matching TRBD1. The V and J ends lost 5 bases and 9 bases, in that order; junction bases with no gene match: 7. Germline V gene sequence: CDR1 SEHNR, CDR2 FQNEAQ (reference sequence). The CDR3 has 13 residues. CDR3 in amino acids: CASSNTGVGEQFF. DNA of the CDR3: TGTGCCAGCAGCAATACAGGGGTGGGTGAGCAGTTCTTC.

The J gene is TRBJ2-1, the V gene TRBV29-1, with D possibly being TRBD1 (5 bases). The V end lost 6 bases, the J end lost 9 bases, and 15 bases lay between the germline ends. There are 12 residues in the CDR3. Germline V gene data show CDR1 as SQVTM and CDR2 as ANQGSEA. CDR3 sequence: CSVPLGAGEQFF. Here the CDR3 DNA reads TGCAGCGTCCCCCTAGGGGCAGGTGAGCAGTTCTTC.

This sequence joins TRBV7-2 and TRBJ2-7; TRBD1 matches at 9 bases. CDR3 length: 16 residues. V shed 4 bases, J shed 2 bases, and the junction held 9 bases outside the gene matches. Germline lookup yields CDR1 SGHTA and CDR2 FQGNSA. CDR3 region: CASSSMGQGPPYEQYF. As DNA, the CDR3 is TGTGCCAGCAGCTCTATGGGACAGGGTCCCCCCTACGAGCAGTACTTC. Using reference TRBV7-2 and TRBJ2-7 for the parts outside the CDR3, the full variable domain is GAGVSQSPSNKVTEKGKDVELRCDPISGHTALYWYRQSLGQGLEFLIYFQGNSAPDKSGLPSDRFSAERTGGSVSTLTIQRTQQEDSAVYLCASSSMGQGPPYEQYFGPGTRLTVT.

The table lists this clone with a count of one. V gene TRBV13 combines with J gene TRBJ2-7; 11 nucleotides agree with TRBD1. This CDR3 has 15 residues. CDR1 PRHDT and CDR2 FYEKMQ come from the germline V gene (reference sequence). J gave up 6 bases and V 3 bases, and 7 bases lay outside the gene matches. CDR3 in DNA: TGTGCCAGCAGCTTCCGCCCGGGACAGGGGGGCGAGCAGTACTTC. Translating it yields CASSFRPGQGGEQYF.